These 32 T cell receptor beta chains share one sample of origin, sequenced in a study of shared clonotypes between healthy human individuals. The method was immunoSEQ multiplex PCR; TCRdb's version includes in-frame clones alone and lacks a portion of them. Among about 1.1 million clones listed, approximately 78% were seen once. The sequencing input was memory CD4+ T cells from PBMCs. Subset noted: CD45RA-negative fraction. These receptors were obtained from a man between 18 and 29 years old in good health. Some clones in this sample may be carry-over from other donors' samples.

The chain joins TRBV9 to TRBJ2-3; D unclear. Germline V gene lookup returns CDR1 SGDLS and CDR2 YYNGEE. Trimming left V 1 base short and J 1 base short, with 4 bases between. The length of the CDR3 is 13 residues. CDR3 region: CASSVFGTDTQYF. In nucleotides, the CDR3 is TGTGCCAGCAGCGTATTTGGCACAGATACGCAGTATTTT. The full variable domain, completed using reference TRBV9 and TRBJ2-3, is DSGVTQTPKHLITATGQRVTLRCSPRSGDLSVYWYQQSLDQGLQFLIQYYNGEERAKGNILERFSAQQFPDLHSELNLSSLELGDSALYFCASSVFGTDTQYFGPGTRLTVL.

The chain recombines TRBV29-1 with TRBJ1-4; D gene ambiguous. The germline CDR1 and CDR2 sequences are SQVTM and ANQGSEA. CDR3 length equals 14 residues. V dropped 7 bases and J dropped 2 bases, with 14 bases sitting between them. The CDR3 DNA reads TGCAGCGCCCGGGGTTCTGCTACTAATGAAAAACTGTTTTTT. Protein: CSARGSATNEKLFF.

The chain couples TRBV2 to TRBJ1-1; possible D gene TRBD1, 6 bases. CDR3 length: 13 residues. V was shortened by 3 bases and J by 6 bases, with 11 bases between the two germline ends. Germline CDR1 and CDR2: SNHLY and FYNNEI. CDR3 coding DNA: TGTGCCAGCAGTGACAGGGGAACCGCTGAAGCTTTCTTT. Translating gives CASSDRGTAEAFF. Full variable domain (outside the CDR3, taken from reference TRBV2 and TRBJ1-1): EPEVTQTPSHQVTQMGQEVILRCVPISNHLYFYWYRQILGQKVEFLVSFYNNEISEKSEIFDDQFSVERPDGSNFTLKIRSTKLEDSAMYFCASSDRGTAEAFFGQGTRLTVV.

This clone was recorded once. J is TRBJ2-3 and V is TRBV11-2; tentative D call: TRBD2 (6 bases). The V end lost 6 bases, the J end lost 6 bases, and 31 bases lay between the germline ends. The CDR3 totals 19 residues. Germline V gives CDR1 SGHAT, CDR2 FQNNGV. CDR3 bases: TGTGCCAGCAGTTCACTGGGACTCGGTGGGCCGGATTTAAGGGATACGCAGTATTTT. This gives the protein CASSSLGLGGPDLRDTQYF.

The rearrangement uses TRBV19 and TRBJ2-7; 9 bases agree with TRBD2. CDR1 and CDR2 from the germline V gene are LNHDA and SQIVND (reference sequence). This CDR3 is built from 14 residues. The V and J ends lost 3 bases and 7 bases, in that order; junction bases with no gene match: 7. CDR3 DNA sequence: TGTGCCAGTAGTATCGGACTAGCGACGGGGGAGCAGTACTTC. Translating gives CASSIGLATGEQYF.

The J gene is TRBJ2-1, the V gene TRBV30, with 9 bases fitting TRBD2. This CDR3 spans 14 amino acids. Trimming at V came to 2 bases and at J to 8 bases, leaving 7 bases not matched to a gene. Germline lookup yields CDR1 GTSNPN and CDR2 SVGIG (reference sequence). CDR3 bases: TGTGCCTGGAGTAAACCTAGCGGGATGCATGAGCAGTTCTTC. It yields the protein CAWSKPSGMHEQFF.

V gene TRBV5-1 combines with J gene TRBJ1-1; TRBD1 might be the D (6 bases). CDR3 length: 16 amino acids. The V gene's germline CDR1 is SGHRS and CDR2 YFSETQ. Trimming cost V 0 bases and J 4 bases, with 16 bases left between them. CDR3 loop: CASSLDAGAGSTEAFF. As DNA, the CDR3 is TGCGCCAGCAGCTTGGATGCAGGGGCTGGAAGCACTGAAGCTTTCTTT.

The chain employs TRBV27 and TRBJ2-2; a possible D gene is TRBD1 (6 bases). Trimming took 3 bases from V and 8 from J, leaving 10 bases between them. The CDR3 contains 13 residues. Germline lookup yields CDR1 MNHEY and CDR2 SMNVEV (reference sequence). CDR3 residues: CASSLRGKGELFF. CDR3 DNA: TGTGCCAGCAGTTTGAGGGGGAAGGGGGAGCTGTTTTTT.

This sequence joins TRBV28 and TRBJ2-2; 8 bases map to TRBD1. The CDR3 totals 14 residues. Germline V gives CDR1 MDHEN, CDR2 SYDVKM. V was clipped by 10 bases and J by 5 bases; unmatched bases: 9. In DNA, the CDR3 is TGTGCCATCCTTTCGGGACAGGCAACCGGGGAGCTGTTTTTT. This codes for CAILSGQATGELFF.

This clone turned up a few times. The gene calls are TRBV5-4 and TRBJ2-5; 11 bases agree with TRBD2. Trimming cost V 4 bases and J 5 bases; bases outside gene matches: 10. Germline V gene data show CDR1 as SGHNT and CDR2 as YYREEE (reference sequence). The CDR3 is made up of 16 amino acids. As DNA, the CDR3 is TGTGCCAGCAGCCCCCGGGGTAGCGGGAGGGTGGAGACCCAGTACTTC. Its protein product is CASSPRGSGRVETQYF.

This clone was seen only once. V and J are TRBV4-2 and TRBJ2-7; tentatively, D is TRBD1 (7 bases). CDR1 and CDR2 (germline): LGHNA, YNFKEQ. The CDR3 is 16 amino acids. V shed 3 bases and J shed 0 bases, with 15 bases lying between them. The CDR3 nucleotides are TGTGCCAGCAGCCACAGCAGGGGGGTAAGCTCCTACGAGCAGTACTTC. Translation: CASSHSRGVSSYEQYF.

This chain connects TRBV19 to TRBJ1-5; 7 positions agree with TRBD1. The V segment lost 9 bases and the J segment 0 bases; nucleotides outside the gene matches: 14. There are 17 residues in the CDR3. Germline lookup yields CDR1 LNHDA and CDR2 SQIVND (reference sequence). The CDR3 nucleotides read TGTGCCAGCCTCGGGACAGAAAATCTATATAGCAATCAGCCCCAGCATTTT. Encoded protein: CASLGTENLYSNQPQHF.

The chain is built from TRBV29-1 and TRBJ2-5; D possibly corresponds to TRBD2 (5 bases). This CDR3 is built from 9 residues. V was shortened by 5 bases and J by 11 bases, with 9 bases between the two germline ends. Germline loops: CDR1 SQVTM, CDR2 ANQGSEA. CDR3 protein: CSVPWEQYF. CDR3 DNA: TGCAGCGTTCCGTGGGAGCAGTACTTC.

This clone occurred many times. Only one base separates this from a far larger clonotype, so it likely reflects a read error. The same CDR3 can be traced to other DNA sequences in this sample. Here the CDR3 reads CASSLGPNNEQFF. The CDR3 nucleotides are TGTGCCAGCAGCTTGGGACCGAACAATGAGCAGTTCTTC. The V gene is TRBV5-4, the J gene TRBJ2-1; unclear D gene. Germline values: CDR1 SGHNT, CDR2 YYREEE (reference sequence). The CDR3 contains 13 residues. The V end lost 0 bases, the J end lost 5 bases, and 6 bases lay between the germline ends.

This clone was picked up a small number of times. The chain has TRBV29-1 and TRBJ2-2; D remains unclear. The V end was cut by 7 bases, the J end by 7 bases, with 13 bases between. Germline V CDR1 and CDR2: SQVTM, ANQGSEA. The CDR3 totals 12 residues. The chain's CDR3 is CSGRLLVGELFF. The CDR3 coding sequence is TGCAGCGGACGGCTTCTGGTCGGGGAGCTGTTTTTT.

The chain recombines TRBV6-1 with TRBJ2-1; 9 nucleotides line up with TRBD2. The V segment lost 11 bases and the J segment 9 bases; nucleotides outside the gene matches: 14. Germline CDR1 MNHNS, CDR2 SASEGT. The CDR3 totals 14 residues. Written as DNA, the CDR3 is TGTGCCGGAGGGGGGAGTAGCGGGAGAGTTGAGCAGTTCTTC. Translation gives CAGGGSSGRVEQFF.

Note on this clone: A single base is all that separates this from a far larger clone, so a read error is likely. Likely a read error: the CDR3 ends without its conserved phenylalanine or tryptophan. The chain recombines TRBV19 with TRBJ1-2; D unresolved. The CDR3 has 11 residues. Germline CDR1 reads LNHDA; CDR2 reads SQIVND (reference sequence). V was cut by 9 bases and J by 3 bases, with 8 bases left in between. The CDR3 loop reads CASREYYGYTL. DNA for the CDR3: TGTGCCAGCCGGGAATACTATGGCTACACCCTC.

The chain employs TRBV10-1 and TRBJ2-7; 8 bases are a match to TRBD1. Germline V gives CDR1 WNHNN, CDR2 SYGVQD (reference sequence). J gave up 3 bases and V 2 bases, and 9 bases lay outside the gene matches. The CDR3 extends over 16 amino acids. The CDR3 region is CASSETTDRGSYEQYF. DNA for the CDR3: TGCGCCAGCAGTGAGACCACAGACAGGGGTAGCTACGAGCAGTACTTC.

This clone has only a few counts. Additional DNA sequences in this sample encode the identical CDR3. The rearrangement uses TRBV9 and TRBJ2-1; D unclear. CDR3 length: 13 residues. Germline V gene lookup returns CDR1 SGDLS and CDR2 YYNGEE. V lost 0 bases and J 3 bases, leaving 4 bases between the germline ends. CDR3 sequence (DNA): TGTGCCAGCAGCGTAGCCGGCTACAATGAGCAGTTCTTC. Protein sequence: CASSVAGYNEQFF.

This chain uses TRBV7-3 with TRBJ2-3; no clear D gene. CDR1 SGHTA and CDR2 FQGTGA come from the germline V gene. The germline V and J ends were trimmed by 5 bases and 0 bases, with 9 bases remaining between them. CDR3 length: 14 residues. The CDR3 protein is CASSVSASTDTQYF. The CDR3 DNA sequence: TGTGCCAGCAGCGTCAGTGCTAGCACAGATACGCAGTATTTT.

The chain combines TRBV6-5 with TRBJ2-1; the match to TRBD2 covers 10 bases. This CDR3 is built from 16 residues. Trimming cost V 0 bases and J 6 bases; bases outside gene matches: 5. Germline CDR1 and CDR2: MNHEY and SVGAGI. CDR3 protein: CASSYSPLAGVNEQFF. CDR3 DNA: TGTGCCAGCAGTTACTCCCCTCTAGCGGGAGTCAATGAGCAGTTCTTC.

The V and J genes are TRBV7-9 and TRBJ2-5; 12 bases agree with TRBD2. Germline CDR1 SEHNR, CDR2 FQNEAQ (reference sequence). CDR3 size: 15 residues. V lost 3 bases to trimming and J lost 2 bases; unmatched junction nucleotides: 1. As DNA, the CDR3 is TGTGCCAGCAGCTTCACTAGCGGGAGGCAAGAGACCCAGTACTTC. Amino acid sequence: CASSFTSGRQETQYF.

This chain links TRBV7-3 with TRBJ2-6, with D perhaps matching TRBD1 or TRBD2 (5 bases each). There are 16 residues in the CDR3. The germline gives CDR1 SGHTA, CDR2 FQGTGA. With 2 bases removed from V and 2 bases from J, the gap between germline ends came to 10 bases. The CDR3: CASSLRGTPGANVLTF. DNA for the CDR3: TGTGCCAGCAGCTTACGAGGGACCCCTGGGGCCAACGTCCTGACTTTC.

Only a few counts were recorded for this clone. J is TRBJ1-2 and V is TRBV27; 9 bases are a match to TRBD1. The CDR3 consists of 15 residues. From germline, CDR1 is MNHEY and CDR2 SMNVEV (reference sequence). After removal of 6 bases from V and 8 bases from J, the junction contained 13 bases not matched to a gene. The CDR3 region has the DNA TGTGCCAGCAGCACCGCCGGGACAGGGTCTCAAGGCTACACCTTC. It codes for CASSTAGTGSQGYTF.

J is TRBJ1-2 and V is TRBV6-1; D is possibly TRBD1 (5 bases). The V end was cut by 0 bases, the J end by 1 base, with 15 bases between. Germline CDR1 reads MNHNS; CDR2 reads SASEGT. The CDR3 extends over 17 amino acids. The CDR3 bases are TGTGCCAGCAGTGAAGCTAGCAGGGCGAGGGGTAACTATGGCTACACCTTC. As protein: CASSEASRARGNYGYTF.

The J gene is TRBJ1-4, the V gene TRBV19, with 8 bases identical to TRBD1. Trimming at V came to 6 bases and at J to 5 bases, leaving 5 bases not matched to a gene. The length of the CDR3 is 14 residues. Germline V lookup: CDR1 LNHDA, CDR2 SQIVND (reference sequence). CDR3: CASSRTGRNEKLFF. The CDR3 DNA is TGTGCCAGTAGCCGGACAGGGAGGAATGAAAAACTGTTTTTT.

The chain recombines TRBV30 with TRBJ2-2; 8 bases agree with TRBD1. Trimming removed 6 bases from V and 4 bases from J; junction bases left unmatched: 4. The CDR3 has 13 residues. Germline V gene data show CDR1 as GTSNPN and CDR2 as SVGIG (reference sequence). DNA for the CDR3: TGTGCCTGTGCAGGGGGCCCCACCGGGGAGCTGTTTTTT. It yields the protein CACAGGPTGELFF. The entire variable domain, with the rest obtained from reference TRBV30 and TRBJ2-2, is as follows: SQTIHQWPATLVQPVGSPLSLECTVEGTSNPNLYWYRQAAGRGLQLLFYSVGIGQISSEVPQNLSASRPQDRQFILSSKKLLLSDSGFYLCACAGGPTGELFFGEGSRLTVL.

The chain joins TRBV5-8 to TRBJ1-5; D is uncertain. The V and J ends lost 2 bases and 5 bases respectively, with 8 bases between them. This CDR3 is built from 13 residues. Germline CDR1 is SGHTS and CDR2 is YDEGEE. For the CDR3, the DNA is TGTGCCAGCAGCTTCCAGGAGTATCAGCCCCAGCATTTT. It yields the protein CASSFQEYQPQHF.

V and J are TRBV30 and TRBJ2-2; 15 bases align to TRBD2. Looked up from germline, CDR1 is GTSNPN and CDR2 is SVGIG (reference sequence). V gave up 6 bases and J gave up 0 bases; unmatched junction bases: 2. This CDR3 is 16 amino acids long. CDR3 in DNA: TGTGCCTGCAGGACTAGCGGGAGGGCGAACACCGGGGAGCTGTTTTTT. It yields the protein CACRTSGRANTGELFF.

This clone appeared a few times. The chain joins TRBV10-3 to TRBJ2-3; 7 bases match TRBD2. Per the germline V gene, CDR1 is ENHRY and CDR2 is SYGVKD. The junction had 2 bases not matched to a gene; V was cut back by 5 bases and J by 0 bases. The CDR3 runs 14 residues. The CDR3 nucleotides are TGTGCCATCAGTCTAGCGGTTAGCACAGATACGCAGTATTTT. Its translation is CAISLAVSTDTQYF.

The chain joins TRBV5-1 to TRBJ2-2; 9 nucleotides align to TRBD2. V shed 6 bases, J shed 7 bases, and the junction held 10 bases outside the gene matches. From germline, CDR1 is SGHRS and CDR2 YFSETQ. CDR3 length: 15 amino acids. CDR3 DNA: TGCGCCAGCACAAATTTAGCGGGAGAGAACGGGGAGCTGTTTTTT. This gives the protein CASTNLAGENGELFF.

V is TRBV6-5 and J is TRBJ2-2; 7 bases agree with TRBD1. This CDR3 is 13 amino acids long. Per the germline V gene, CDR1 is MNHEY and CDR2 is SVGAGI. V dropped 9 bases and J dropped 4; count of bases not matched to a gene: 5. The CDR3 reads CASNRGFTGELFF. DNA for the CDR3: TGTGCCAGTAACAGGGGTTTCACCGGGGAGCTGTTTTTT.